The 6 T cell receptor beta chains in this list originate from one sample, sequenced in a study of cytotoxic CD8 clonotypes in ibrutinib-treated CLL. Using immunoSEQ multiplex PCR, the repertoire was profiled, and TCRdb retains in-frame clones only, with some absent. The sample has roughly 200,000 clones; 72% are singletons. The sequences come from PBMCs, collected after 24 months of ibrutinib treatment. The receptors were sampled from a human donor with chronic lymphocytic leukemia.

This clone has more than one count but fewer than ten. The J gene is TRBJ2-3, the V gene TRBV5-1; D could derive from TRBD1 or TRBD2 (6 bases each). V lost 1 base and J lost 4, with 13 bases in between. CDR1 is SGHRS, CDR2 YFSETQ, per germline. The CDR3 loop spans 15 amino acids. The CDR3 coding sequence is TGCGCCAGCAGCTTGCGAGGGGGGCAGGCAGATACGCAGTATTTT. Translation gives CASSLRGGQADTQYF. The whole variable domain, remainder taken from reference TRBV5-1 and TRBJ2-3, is KAGVTQTPRYLIKTRGQQVTLSCSPISGHRSVSWYQQTPGQGLQFLFEYFSETQRNKGNFPGRFSGRQFSNSRSEMNVSTLELGDSALYLCASSLRGGQADTQYFGPGTRLTVL.

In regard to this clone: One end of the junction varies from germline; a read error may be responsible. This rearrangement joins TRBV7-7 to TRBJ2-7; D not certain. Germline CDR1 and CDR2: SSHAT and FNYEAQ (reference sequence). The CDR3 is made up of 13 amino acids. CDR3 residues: CASSPAPGYEQYF. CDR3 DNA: TGTGCTAGCAGCCCGGCACCTGGGTACGAGCAGTACTTC.

The CDR3 here is CASSLLLSSYEQYF. The CDR3 nucleotides are TGTGCCAGCAGCTTACTCCTCAGTTCCTACGAGCAGTACTTC. This chain uses TRBV7-9 with TRBJ2-7, with no clear D. Germline assignment: CDR1 SEHNR and CDR2 FQNEAQ (reference sequence). This CDR3 contains 14 residues. Trimming pared 2 bases from V and 1 base from J, leaving 9 bases between.

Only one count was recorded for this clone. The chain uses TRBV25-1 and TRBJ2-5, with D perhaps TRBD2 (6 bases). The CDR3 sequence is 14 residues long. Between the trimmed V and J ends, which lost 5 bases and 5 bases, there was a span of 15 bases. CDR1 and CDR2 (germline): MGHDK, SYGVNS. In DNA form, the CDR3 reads TGTGCCAGCAGTCGAGTAGCGGCCGGTGAGACCCAGTACTTC. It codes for CASSRVAAGETQYF.

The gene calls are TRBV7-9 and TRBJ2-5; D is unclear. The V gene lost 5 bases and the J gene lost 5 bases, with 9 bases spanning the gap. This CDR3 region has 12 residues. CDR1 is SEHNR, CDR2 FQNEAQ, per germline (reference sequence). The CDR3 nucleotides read TGTGCCAGCAGCAAAATGTGGGAGACCCAGTACTTC. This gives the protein CASSKMWETQYF. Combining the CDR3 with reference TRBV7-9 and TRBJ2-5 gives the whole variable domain DTGVSQNPRHKITKRGQNVTFRCDPISEHNRLYWYRQTLGQGPEFLTYFQNEAQLEKSRLLSDRFSAERPKGSFSTLEIQRTEQGDSAMYLCASSKMWETQYFGPGTRLLVL.

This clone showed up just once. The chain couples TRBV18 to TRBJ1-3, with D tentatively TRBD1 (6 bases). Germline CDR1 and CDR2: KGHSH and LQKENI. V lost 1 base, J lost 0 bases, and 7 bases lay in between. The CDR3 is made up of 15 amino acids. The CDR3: CASSPRTDSGNTIYF. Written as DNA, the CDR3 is TGTGCCAGCTCACCACGGACAGACTCTGGAAACACCATATATTTT.